The rows below give T cell receptor beta chains drawn from one sample of a study of graft-versus-host responses after intestinal transplantation. These receptors have no identified antigens. Measured with immunoSEQ multiplex PCR; TCRdb has only the in-frame clones, and not every one. The sample yields 81,000 or so clones, roughly 91% seen once. Sequences were derived from unstimulated CD8+ T cells sorted from spleen or lymph node cells, sampled before transplant. These receptors came from a human donor who was the organ donor for an intestinal transplant. The CDR3 runs from the conserved cysteine through the conserved F or W. The order of the fields is V gene, J gene, clone size, D gene, CDR3 protein, CDR3 DNA. A D gene is named only where the DNA matches it firmly. Size is omitted from some rows. Given values are once, few, many or a class for expanded clones.

>TRBV6-5|TRBJ2-5|NA|TRBD2
CASSYTASGGQETQYF
TGTGCCAGCAGTTACACGGCTAGCGGGGGACAAGAGACCCAGTACTTC
>TRBV5-1|TRBJ2-3|NA|TRBD2
CASSPARGGADTQYF
TGCGCCAGCAGCCCAGCGCGGGGGGGAGCAGATACGCAGTATTTT
>TRBV4-3|TRBJ2-7|once|NA
CASSQEWGPYEQYF
TGCGCCAGCAGCCAAGAATGGGGCCCCTACGAGCAGTACTTC
>TRBV11-2|TRBJ2-1|NA|TRBD2
CASSFSLAGSNEQFF
TGTGCCAGCAGCTTTTCACTAGCGGGAAGTAATGAGCAGTTCTTC
>TRBV7-2|TRBJ2-5|NA|TRBD2
CASSLAHRLAGANGTQYF
TGTGCCAGCAGCTTAGCCCACAGACTAGCGGGGGCTAATGGGACCCAGTACTTC
>TRBV29-1|TRBJ2-1|NA|NA
CSVEQPYRFNEQFF
TGCAGCGTTGAACAGCCCTACAGGTTCAATGAGCAGTTCTTC
>TRBV9|TRBJ2-5|NA|NA
CASSAYLDGDQETQYF
TGTGCCAGCAGCGCCTACCTCGACGGGGACCAAGAGACCCAGTACTTC
>TRBV30|TRBJ2-5|NA|TRBD2
CASEGSSGDQETQYF
TGTGCCTCCGAGGGGTCTAGCGGGGACCAAGAGACCCAGTACTTC
>TRBV6-1|TRBJ2-5|NA|TRBD2
CASSDPTSGTQYF
TGTGCCAGCAGTGATCCGACTAGCGGGACCCAGTACTTC
>TRBV30|TRBJ1-3|NA|NA
CAWNTETEAGNTIYF
TGTGCCTGGAATACGGAGACAGAAGCTGGAAACACCATATATTTT
>TRBV4-1|TRBJ2-5|NA|NA
CASSQVPGLVGETQYF
TGCGCCAGCAGCCAAGTACCGGGACTCGTAGGAGAGACCCAGTACTTC
>TRBV14|TRBJ2-5|NA|TRBD2
CASSEGTSREETQYF
TGTGCCAGCAGCGAAGGGACTAGCAGGGAAGAGACCCAGTACTTC
>TRBV27|TRBJ2-7|NA|TRBD2
CASKPAAGEGYEQYF
TGCGCCAGCAAGCCCGCAGCGGGAGAAGGATACGAGCAGTACTTC
>TRBV10-3|TRBJ2-1|NA|TRBD1
CAISDPGQGRSYNEQFF
TGTGCCATCAGTGACCCGGGACAGGGCCGCTCCTACAATGAGCAGTTCTTC
>TRBV2|TRBJ2-1|NA|TRBD2
CASSGLAGAYEQFF
TGTGCCAGCAGCGGACTAGCGGGAGCGTATGAGCAGTTCTTC
>TRBV14|TRBJ2-7|NA|TRBD2
CASSPHKLAGGPPLGYEQYF
TGTGCCAGCAGCCCTCACAAACTAGCGGGGGGGCCCCCCTTGGGGTACGAGCAGTACTTC
>TRBV5-5|TRBJ2-1|NA|TRBD2
CASSLASGGPSPFF
TGTGCCAGCAGCTTGGCTAGCGGGGGGCCTTCCCCGTTCTTC
>TRBV5-4|TRBJ2-1|NA|NA
CASSLILTYNEQFF
TGTGCCAGCAGCTTGATACTAACCTACAATGAGCAGTTCTTC
>TRBV11-3|TRBJ1-3|NA|NA
CASRIGGPGNTIYF
TGTGCCAGCAGGATAGGGGGTCCTGGAAACACCATATATTTT
>TRBV19|TRBJ1-1|NA|NA
CASSEPGSNTEAFF
TGTGCCAGTAGCGAACCCGGGTCGAACACTGAAGCTTTCTTT
>TRBV27|TRBJ2-7|NA|TRBD1
CASSLSSGTGSYEQYF
TGTGCCAGCAGTTTATCCTCGGGGACAGGCTCCTACGAGCAGTACTTC